A single sample is the source of the 19 T cell receptor beta chains below, sequenced in a study of human T cells and chemical hapten exposure. One entry per CDR3 protein, called by TCRdb with MiXCR from the RACE reads. In the table there are tens of thousands of distinct CDR3 sequences, 9.5% to 15% of which are singletons. Regarding time point: pre-sensitization, week 0. The treatment here: therapeutic diphenylcyclopropenone sensitization with weekly scalp DPC. Sequenced here: whole blood, sampled in connection with sensitization to the hapten diphenylcyclopropenone (DPC). The receptors come from a woman between 25 and 40 years old with alopecia areata. Some clones in this sample may be carry-over from other donors' samples.

This clonotype was detected many times. The rearrangement uses TRBV20-1 and TRBJ2-3; 7 nucleotides line up with TRBD2. This CDR3 is 17 amino acids long. Germline V gene lookup returns CDR1 DFQATT and CDR2 SNEGSKA (reference sequence). J lost 6 bases, V lost 5 bases, and 20 bases had no gene match. CDR3 bases: TGCAGTGCTCCGGGCTCAGGGCGGGAGAGTCTACCTGATACGCAGTATTTT. It encodes CSAPGSGRESLPDTQYF.

This clonotype showed up many times. The J gene is TRBJ2-1, the V gene TRBV19, with a weak D call TRBD1 (5 bases). This CDR3 is 13 amino acids long. Trimming left V 5 bases short and J 8 bases short, with 13 bases between. CDR1 and CDR2 from the germline V gene are LNHDA and SQIVND (reference sequence). CDR3 DNA sequence: TGTGCCAGTAGTGCACAGGTCCGGGATGAGCAGTTCTTC. It yields the protein CASSAQVRDEQFF.

This clonotype showed up many times. The chain links TRBV6-2 or TRBV6-3 to TRBJ1-6; D unclear. The V and J ends lost 6 bases and 7 bases respectively, with 13 bases between them. This CDR3 contains 14 residues. Germline V lookup: CDR1 MNHEY, CDR2 SVGEGT. The CDR3 coding sequence is TGTGCCAGCAGACCCGGACGGAGCAATTCACCCCTCCACTTT. Residues: CASRPGRSNSPLHF.

The V gene is TRBV6-2 or TRBV6-3, the J gene TRBJ2-2; TRBD2 agrees at 9 bases. J gave up 4 bases and V 6 bases, and 9 bases lay outside the gene matches. Germline assignment: CDR1 MNHEY and CDR2 SVGEGT. The CDR3 has 16 residues. As DNA, the CDR3 is TGTGCCAGCAGCCGGACTAGCGTGGGCCTCACCGGGGAGCTGTTTTTT. The encoded protein is CASSRTSVGLTGELFF.

This clonotype was observed at least ten times. CDR3 DNA sequence: TGCGCCAGCAGCTTGGGTCAGGGTGGCAATCAGCCCCAGCATTTT. As protein: CASSLGQGGNQPQHF. The chain links TRBV5-1 to TRBJ1-5, with a tentative D call TRBD1 (5 bases). Per germline, CDR1 SGHRS and CDR2 YFSETQ. The CDR3 is made up of 15 amino acids. V shed 0 bases and J shed 2 bases, with 9 bases lying between them.

This clonotype was recorded at least ten times. The V call is TRBV28, the J call TRBJ2-4; a possible D gene is TRBD1 (5 bases). Germline assignment: CDR1 MDHEN and CDR2 SYDVKM. There are 14 residues in the CDR3. Trimming stripped 2 bases from V and 1 base from J, with 6 bases between. CDR3 in amino acids: CASSLRQAKNIQYF. The CDR3, as DNA: TGTGCCAGCAGTTTAAGACAGGCCAAAAACATTCAGTACTTC.

In this sample, this clonotype turned up many times. The rearrangement joins TRBV12-5 to TRBJ2-1; 7 positions agree with TRBD1. This CDR3 is 17 amino acids long. In germline, CDR1 is LGHNT, CDR2 FRNRAP. V shed 4 bases and J 3 bases; nucleotides not matched to a gene: 12. The CDR3 DNA is TGTGCTAGTGGTTGGACGTTTGGGACAGAGAACTACAATGAGCAGTTCTTC. Encoded protein: CASGWTFGTENYNEQFF.

This clonotype occurred a few times. DNA for the CDR3: TGTGCCTGGAGTGTCGGGACAGATACGCAGTATTTT. This translates into CAWSVGTDTQYF. The chain couples TRBV30 to TRBJ2-3; D call uncertain. Trimming removed 0 bases from V and 3 bases from J, with 4 bases in between. The germline V gene encodes CDR1 GTSNPN and CDR2 SVGIG (reference sequence). CDR3 length equals 12 residues.

The chain combines TRBV6-2 or TRBV6-3 with TRBJ1-5, with D uncertain. The CDR3 spans 16 residues. Germline CDR1 MNHEY, CDR2 SVGEGT. The V end lost 2 bases, the J end lost 2 bases, and 13 bases lay between the germline ends. CDR3 nucleotides: TGTGCCAGCAGTTACCCCGCAAGGGTCGGCAATCAGCCCCAGCATTTT. It specifies CASSYPARVGNQPQHF.

This clonotype was counted many times. The V call is TRBV20-1, the J call TRBJ2-7; D might be TRBD1 (6 bases). Germline CDR1 DFQATT, CDR2 SNEGSKA (reference sequence). This CDR3 is 14 amino acids long. The V end lost 4 bases, the J end lost 0 bases, and 13 bases lay between the germline ends. CDR3 sequence (DNA): TGCAGTGCTATCAGAACAGGGAGCTCCTACGAGCAGTACTTC. As protein: CSAIRTGSSYEQYF.

The gene calls are TRBV7-9 and TRBJ2-3, with D unresolved. Germline CDR1 is SEHNR and CDR2 is FQNEAQ (reference sequence). The CDR3 contains 15 residues. V shed 3 bases and J shed 4 bases, with 14 bases lying between them. The CDR3 spells CASSFYLGAADTQYF. The DNA of the CDR3 is TGTGCCAGCAGCTTTTACCTGGGCGCGGCAGATACGCAGTATTTT.

This clonotype was counted between two and nine times. The chain has TRBV6-5 and TRBJ2-5; D gene unclear. The CDR3 spans 11 residues. The germline CDR1 and CDR2 sequences are MNHEY and SVGAGI. V lost 6 bases, J lost 10 bases, and 12 bases lay in between. The CDR3 DNA follows: TGTGCCAGCAGGGACCCGGTTGACCAGTACTTC. It encodes CASRDPVDQYF.

This clonotype was seen at least ten times. The chain links TRBV7-9 to TRBJ2-1; D gene unclear. V dropped 5 bases and J dropped 9 bases, with 20 bases sitting between them. CDR1 is SEHNR and CDR2 is FQNEAQ in the germline V gene (reference sequence). The CDR3 contains 15 residues. The CDR3 is CASSPLGADPGEQFF. DNA for the CDR3: TGTGCCAGCAGCCCTCTAGGAGCCGATCCGGGTGAGCAGTTCTTC.

This chain uses TRBV29-1 with TRBJ1-2; TRBD1 is a possible D gene (5 bases). CDR1 is SQVTM and CDR2 is ANQGSEA in the germline V gene. The CDR3 is 11 residues long. V lost 3 bases and J 4 bases, leaving 6 bases between the germline ends. CDR3 nucleotides: TGCAGCGTTGATCAGGGCTATGGCTACACCTTC. Protein sequence: CSVDQGYGYTF.

This clonotype appeared a few times. CDR3 amino acids: CASSLELAGGPEQFF. CDR3 bases: TGTGCCAGCAGCTTAGAACTAGCGGGAGGTCCCGAGCAGTTCTTC. The V call is TRBV7-2, the J call TRBJ2-1, with TRBD2 matching 12 bases. This CDR3 region has 15 residues. Germline V lookup: CDR1 SGHTA, CDR2 FQGNSA. Unmatched junction bases numbered 5, after V lost 1 base and J lost 10 bases.

This clonotype was seen many times. This chain links TRBV6-2 or TRBV6-3 with TRBJ2-1; 14 positions agree with TRBD2. After removal of 7 bases from V and 7 bases from J, the junction contained 6 bases not matched to a gene. The CDR3 spans 15 residues. From germline, CDR1 is MNHEY and CDR2 SVGEGT. The CDR3 sequence is CASKTGTSGSNEQFF. The CDR3 bases are TGTGCCAGCAAAACGGGGACTAGCGGGAGTAATGAGCAGTTCTTC.

A few counts support this clonotype. V is TRBV5-1 and J is TRBJ2-1, with TRBD2 matching 11 bases. Germline V gives CDR1 SGHRS, CDR2 YFSETQ. The CDR3 sequence is 14 residues long. With V trimmed by 5 bases and J by 8 bases, 6 bases remained unmatched. The CDR3 nucleotides are TGCGCCAGCAGAGGGCTAGCGGGAGGAGATGAGCAGTTCTTC. Translating it yields CASRGLAGGDEQFF.

This clonotype was counted many times. The rearrangement uses TRBV7-2 and TRBJ1-6; 10 bases line up with TRBD1. This CDR3 contains 15 residues. After removal of 1 base from V and 10 bases from J, the junction contained 4 bases not matched to a gene. Germline V gene data show CDR1 as SGHTA and CDR2 as FQGNSA. CDR3 amino acids: CASSLEGQGMSPLHF. The CDR3 DNA reads as TGTGCCAGCAGCTTAGAGGGACAGGGGATGTCACCCCTCCACTTT. The full variable domain, rest sourced from reference TRBV7-2 and TRBJ1-6, is GAGVSQSPSNKVTEKGKDVELRCDPISGHTALYWYRQSLGQGLEFLIYFQGNSAPDKSGLPSDRFSAERTGGSVSTLTIQRTQQEDSAVYLCASSLEGQGMSPLHFGNGTRLTVT.

This clonotype was seen at least ten times. V gene TRBV7-9 combines with J gene TRBJ1-2; 7 positions agree with TRBD1. Germline CDR1 is SEHNR and CDR2 is FQNEAQ (reference sequence). Trimming removed 1 base from V and 2 bases from J; junction bases left unmatched: 7. The CDR3 has 16 amino acids. CDR3 DNA sequence: TGTGCCAGCAGCTTAGGTACAGGGGTTTGGAACTATGGCTACACCTTC. Residues: CASSLGTGVWNYGYTF.